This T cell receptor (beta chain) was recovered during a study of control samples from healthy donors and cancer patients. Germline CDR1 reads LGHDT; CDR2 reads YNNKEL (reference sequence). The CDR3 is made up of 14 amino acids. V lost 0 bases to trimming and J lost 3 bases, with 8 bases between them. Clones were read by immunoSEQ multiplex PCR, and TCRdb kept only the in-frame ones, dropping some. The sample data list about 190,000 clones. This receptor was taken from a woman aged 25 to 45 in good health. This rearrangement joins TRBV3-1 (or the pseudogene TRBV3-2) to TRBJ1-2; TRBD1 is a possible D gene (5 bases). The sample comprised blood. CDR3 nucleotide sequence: TGTGCCAGCAGCCAAGATGGGGGGTACTATGGCTACACCTTC. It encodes CASSQDGGYYGYTF.